Below, 28 T cell receptor beta chains from the same sample are listed, as sequenced in a study of blood T cell repertoires in COVID-19. The data were produced by immunoSEQ multiplex PCR, yet TCRdb's version contains in-frame clones alone and is incomplete. The sample records some 400,000 clones, almost 90% being singletons. The sample comprised peripheral blood. The receptors here all came from a man in his late teens or twenties with active or convalescent COVID-19.

The CDR3 DNA reads TGTGCCAGCAGAGGCCTGAGGGAGCAGTACTTC. Protein: CASRGLREQYF. The chain recombines TRBV27 with TRBJ2-7; no definite D call. The ends were cut back, 6 bases at V and 7 bases at J, with 10 bases in the middle. Germline V gene lookup returns CDR1 MNHEY and CDR2 SMNVEV (reference sequence). The CDR3 totals 11 residues.

The V and J genes are TRBV27 and TRBJ1-2; 9 bases agree with TRBD1. J lost 7 bases, V lost 3 bases, and 9 bases had no gene match. CDR1 is MNHEY, CDR2 SMNVEV, per germline (reference sequence). The CDR3 loop spans 15 amino acids. The CDR3 spells CASSFKDRGLSGYTF. Written as DNA, the CDR3 is TGTGCCAGCAGTTTCAAGGACAGGGGTCTTTCTGGCTACACCTTC.

In this sample, this clone turned up a few times. The J gene is TRBJ1-1, the V gene TRBV20-1; TRBD1 is a possible D gene (6 bases). Germline CDR1 and CDR2: DFQATT and SNEGSKA (reference sequence). There are 11 residues in the CDR3. The CDR3 sequence is CSPRGHTEAFF. For the CDR3, the DNA is TGCAGCCCCAGGGGACATACTGAAGCTTTCTTT.

The chain links TRBV14 to TRBJ2-1; 7 positions match TRBD2. The V gene's germline CDR1 is SGHDN and CDR2 FVKESK. The V gene end was trimmed by 0 bases and the J gene end by 1 base; junction bases not matched to a gene: 9. CDR3 length: 18 amino acids. The CDR3 loop reads CASSQDRGQAGSYNEQFF. The DNA for the CDR3 is TGTGCCAGCAGCCAAGATCGGGGTCAAGCGGGATCCTACAATGAGCAGTTCTTC.

This rearrangement joins TRBV27 to TRBJ1-5, with D maybe TRBD1 (6 bases). Deletions cut 4 bases from V and 3 bases from J, with 10 bases between. Per the germline V gene, CDR1 is MNHEY and CDR2 is SMNVEV (reference sequence). The CDR3 spans 14 residues. For the CDR3, the DNA is TGTGCCAGCAGTTGGGGGGGCCCCAATCAGCCCCAGCATTTT. Its translation: CASSWGGPNQPQHF.

V usage is TRBV29-1 and J usage is TRBJ1-4; possible D gene TRBD1, 6 bases. Germline values: CDR1 SQVTM, CDR2 ANQGSEA. The V end was cut by 7 bases, the J end by 3 bases, with 18 bases between. The CDR3 runs 15 residues. The CDR3 bases are TGCAGCGCTATAAAACAGGGAAGGGCTAATGAAAAACTGTTTTTT. Its protein is CSAIKQGRANEKLFF.

The chain recombines TRBV5-4 with TRBJ1-2; 7 bases are a match to TRBD1. The V gene end was trimmed by 4 bases and the J gene end by 8 bases; junction bases not matched to a gene: 14. The CDR3 runs to 15 residues. From germline, CDR1 is SGHNT and CDR2 YYREEE (reference sequence). As DNA, the CDR3 is TGTGCCAGCAGCCCGGGGGCGGGACAGTCGGGAGGCTACACCTTC. This gives the protein CASSPGAGQSGGYTF.

The chain uses TRBV19 and TRBJ1-1, with TRBD1 identical over 8 bases. V gave up 6 bases and J gave up 10 bases; unmatched junction bases: 7. Looked up from germline, CDR1 is LNHDA and CDR2 is SQIVND (reference sequence). This CDR3 is 12 amino acids long. The CDR3 loop is CASSSLDRAAFF. The DNA for the CDR3 is TGTGCCAGTAGCAGCCTGGACAGGGCAGCTTTCTTT.

V and J are TRBV15 and TRBJ2-7; 10 positions agree with TRBD1. After removal of 8 bases from V and 5 bases from J, the junction contained 3 bases not matched to a gene. The CDR3 length is 12 residues. Germline V gene sequence: CDR1 LNHNV, CDR2 YYDKDF (reference sequence). CDR3 sequence reads: CATGDRGDEQYF. In nucleotides, the CDR3 is TGTGCCACCGGGGACAGGGGCGACGAGCAGTACTTC.

This chain connects TRBV6-4 to TRBJ1-3; 7 nucleotides agree with TRBD1. J lost 2 bases, V lost 8 bases, and 9 bases had no gene match. Germline loops: CDR1 MRHNA, CDR2 SNTAGT. This CDR3 is 15 amino acids long. In nucleotides, the CDR3 is TGTGCCAGCCTCCTGGAGGGGGCAACTGGAAACACCATATATTTT. Translating gives CASLLEGATGNTIYF.

The genes are TRBV24-1 and TRBJ2-3, with 7 nucleotides matching TRBD2. Germline V CDR1 and CDR2: KGHDR, SFDVKD. This CDR3 is 17 amino acids long. Losses at the gene ends were 3 bases for V and 1 base for J; bases not matched to a gene: 9. CDR3 DNA sequence: TGTGCCACCAGTGATCCTGTGGTAGCGGGCCGCACAGATACGCAGTATTTT. Protein sequence: CATSDPVVAGRTDTQYF.

The chain has TRBV28 and TRBJ2-5; TRBD2 aligns across 8 bases. This CDR3 is built from 14 residues. Germline CDR1 MDHEN, CDR2 SYDVKM. Trimming removed 9 bases from V and 1 base from J; junction bases left unmatched: 7. Written as DNA, the CDR3 is TGTGCCAGTTCGGGCGGGGGGCCCCAAGAGACCCAGTACTTC. Protein product: CASSGGGPQETQYF.

This clone occurred once. DNA of the CDR3: TGTGCCAGTAGGTTAGACTCGACCGGAGGGGCCAACGTCCTGACTTTC. The encoded protein is CASRLDSTGGANVLTF. V usage is TRBV19 and J usage is TRBJ2-6; the D is unclear. Trimming shortened V by 6 bases and J by 4 bases, and 16 bases separated the two germline ends. The V gene's germline CDR1 is LNHDA and CDR2 SQIVND (reference sequence). The CDR3 has 16 residues. Full variable domain (outside the CDR3, taken from reference TRBV19 and TRBJ2-6): DGGITQSPKYLFRKEGQNVTLSCEQNLNHDAMYWYRQDPGQGLRLIYYSQIVNDFQKGDIAEGYSVSREKKESFPLTVTSAQKNPTAFYLCASRLDSTGGANVLTFGAGSRLTVL.

The gene calls are TRBV4-1 and TRBJ1-2, with D possibly TRBD1 on 5 matching bases. The ends were cut back, 0 bases at V and 2 bases at J, with 16 bases in the middle. The CDR3 loop spans 17 amino acids. The germline V gene encodes CDR1 MGHRA and CDR2 YSYEKL. The CDR3 sequence is CASSQDYGRGHNYGYTF. As DNA, the CDR3 is TGCGCCAGCAGCCAAGATTATGGGAGGGGCCACAACTATGGCTACACCTTC.

The chain is built from TRBV5-8 and TRBJ2-5; 7 nucleotides align to TRBD1. The ends lost 4 bases at V and 3 bases at J; junction bases unmatched: 6. This CDR3 contains 14 residues. CDR1 and CDR2 (germline): SGHTS, YDEGEE. The CDR3 is CASSTRQGEETQYF. The DNA of the CDR3 is TGTGCCAGCAGCACCAGACAGGGCGAAGAGACCCAGTACTTC.

The CDR3 protein is CASSLWGGTNEKLFF. The DNA for the CDR3 is TGTGCCAGCAGTTTATGGGGGGGAACTAATGAAAAACTGTTTTTT. The gene calls are TRBV27 and TRBJ1-4, with D possibly matching TRBD1 (5 bases). CDR1 is MNHEY, CDR2 SMNVEV, per germline (reference sequence). Trimming took off 1 base at V and 1 base at J, with 7 bases between the two ends. There are 15 residues in the CDR3.

The chain carries TRBV12-3 or TRBV12-4 and TRBJ1-2; tentative D call: TRBD1 (5 bases). Trimming left V 4 bases short and J 6 bases short, with 12 bases between. This CDR3 is 13 amino acids long. CDR3 region: CASSSGGRHGYTF. The CDR3, as DNA: TGTGCCAGCAGTTCGGGGGGTCGGCATGGCTACACCTTC.

The CDR3 coding sequence is TGTGCCAGCAGTTTCGGTCCCTCTACGCAGTATTTT. Its protein is CASSFGPSTQYF. The J gene is TRBJ2-3, the V gene TRBV12-3 or TRBV12-4; D is ambiguous. V dropped 3 bases and J dropped 8 bases, with 9 bases sitting between them. CDR3 length: 12 residues.

The rearrangement uses TRBV4-3 and TRBJ2-3, with 13 positions matching TRBD2. Trimming at V came to 4 bases and at J to 3 bases, leaving 4 bases not matched to a gene. CDR1 LGHNA and CDR2 YSLEER come from the germline V gene. The CDR3 totals 16 residues. The CDR3 nucleotides read TGCGCCAGCAGCCTGACTAGCGGGAGGCCGACAGATACGCAGTATTTT. Protein product: CASSLTSGRPTDTQYF.

The V call is TRBV5-1, the J call TRBJ1-1; D remains ambiguous. V was shortened by 6 bases and J by 1 base, with 16 bases between the two germline ends. CDR1 and CDR2 (germline): SGHRS, YFSETQ. The CDR3 is 15 residues long. CDR3 protein: CASTSGSLENTEAFF. The DNA for the CDR3 is TGCGCCAGCACCTCCGGGTCGCTGGAGAACACTGAAGCTTTCTTT.

This chain joins TRBV7-2 and TRBJ2-3; 16 bases match TRBD2. The germline V gene has CDR1 SGHTA and CDR2 FQGNSA. The V and J ends lost 2 bases and 2 bases, in that order; junction bases with no gene match: 7. CDR3 length equals 19 residues. The CDR3: CASSLIGGTSGGATDTQYF. As DNA, the CDR3 is TGTGCCAGCAGCTTAATCGGAGGGACTAGCGGGGGGGCCACAGATACGCAGTATTTT.

In its sample, this clone was seen once. V is TRBV6-2 or TRBV6-3 and J is TRBJ1-1; no clear D gene. The germline V gene encodes CDR1 MNHEY and CDR2 SVGEGT. Trimming pared 5 bases from V and 5 bases from J, leaving 15 bases between. This CDR3 contains 14 residues. The CDR3 loop is CASSPLAAQTEAFF. In DNA, the CDR3 is TGTGCCAGCAGTCCCCTAGCGGCCCAGACTGAAGCTTTCTTT.

The chain recombines TRBV18 with TRBJ2-5, with D possibly TRBD2 on 6 matching bases. Trimming stripped 3 bases from V and 2 bases from J, with 16 bases between. Germline V gene sequence: CDR1 KGHSH, CDR2 LQKENI. This CDR3 is built from 16 residues. CDR3 region: CASSPRQAGLQETQYF. CDR3 DNA sequence: TGTGCCAGCTCACCTCGTCAGGCGGGGTTACAAGAGACCCAGTACTTC.

The rearrangement uses TRBV7-9 and TRBJ1-1; D not certain. V was cut by 8 bases and J by 1 base, with 11 bases left in between. CDR1 and CDR2 from the germline V gene are SEHNR and FQNEAQ (reference sequence). CDR3 size: 13 residues. DNA of the CDR3: TGTGCCAGCGAGAGGGTTGGGAACACTGAAGCTTTCTTT. This sequence encodes CASERVGNTEAFF. Full variable domain (rest looked up from reference TRBV7-9 and TRBJ1-1): DTGVSQNPRHKITKRGQNVTFRCDPISEHNRLYWYRQTLGQGPEFLTYFQNEAQLEKSRLLSDRFSAERPKGSFSTLEIQRTEQGDSAMYLCASERVGNTEAFFGQGTRLTVV.

Only a few counts were recorded for this clone. J is TRBJ1-1 and V is TRBV25-1; TRBD1 matches 10 bases. The germline V gene encodes CDR1 MGHDK and CDR2 SYGVNS. The CDR3 runs to 16 residues. V lost 5 bases to trimming and J lost 3 bases; unmatched junction nucleotides: 9. This CDR3 reads CASSWINDRGHTEAFF. The CDR3 nucleotides read TGTGCCAGCAGTTGGATAAATGACAGGGGGCACACTGAAGCTTTCTTT.

The J gene is TRBJ1-2, the V gene TRBV9; D gene ambiguous. This CDR3 region has 16 residues. Germline V gene data show CDR1 as SGDLS and CDR2 as YYNGEE. Trimming removed 3 bases from V and 8 bases from J, with 23 bases in between. The CDR3 DNA reads TGTGCCAGCAGCGAGGAGATCGAGACCCCCCTGGAGGGCTACACCTTC. It specifies CASSEEIETPLEGYTF.

The gene calls are TRBV18 and TRBJ1-1, with D maybe TRBD1 (5 bases). CDR3 length equals 14 residues. V was cut by 6 bases and J by 8 bases, with 19 bases left in between. Germline-derived CDR1 and CDR2 are KGHSH and LQKENI. CDR3 DNA: TGTGCCAGCTCGGTTACCGACAGAGAAAAAGAAGCTTTCTTT. Protein product: CASSVTDREKEAFF.

The count of this clone is one. The rearrangement uses TRBV19 and TRBJ1-6, with 9 bases that match TRBD1. CDR1 is LNHDA, CDR2 SQIVND, per germline (reference sequence). The CDR3 has 16 amino acids. The V gene end was trimmed by 4 bases and the J gene end by 4 bases; junction bases not matched to a gene: 5. CDR3 bases: TGTGCCAGTAGTACTCCCGACAGGGGGTATAATTCACCCCTCCACTTT. As protein: CASSTPDRGYNSPLHF.